This T cell receptor (beta chain) was recovered during a study of glioma-infiltrating T cells. The germline V and J ends were trimmed by 4 bases and 3 bases, with 13 bases remaining between them. The CDR3 length is 14 residues. CDR1 MDHEN and CDR2 SYDVKM come from the germline V gene. On this clonotype itself: The antigen remains undetermined.

Study outcomes and limitations: Above-expected tissue-blood divergence occurred in all gliomas, most in low-grade ones.

The iRepertoire nested amplicon-rescue multiplex PCR amplified TCR alpha and beta CDR3s from RNA. Tissue mRNA or PBMC total RNA, 100-400 ng, went into one-step reverse transcription and amplification. TCRdb independently ran MiXCR on the multiplex PCR reads; one entry per CDR3 protein. The sample yields 150,000 or so distinct CDR3 sequences, approximately 40% seen once. The sample was glioma tissue, nonneoplastic brain tissue, or PBMCs (not recorded which). This sequence joins TRBV28 and TRBJ2-7, with a weak D call TRBD2 (6 bases). The source is a human donor with low-grade glioma or glioblastoma, undergoing nonglioma brain surgery, or in good health (not recorded which). The CDR3 loop reads CASSSTGTFYEQYF. In DNA, the CDR3 is TGTGCCAGCAGTTCAACCGGGACTTTCTACGAGCAGTACTTC. The full variable domain, rest sourced from reference TRBV28 and TRBJ2-7, is DVKVTQSSRYLVKRTGEKVFLECVQDMDHENMFWYRQDPGLGLRLIYFSYDVKMKEKGDIPEGYSVSREKKERFSLILESASTNQTSMYLCASSSTGTFYEQYFGPGTRLTVT.